This T cell receptor beta chain was sequenced in a study of blood T cell repertoires in COVID-19. Study-wide background: Donors in the United States, Italy and Spain gave samples during acute or convalescent COVID-19.

Unmatched junction bases numbered 6, after V lost 2 bases and J lost 6 bases. Per the germline V gene, CDR1 is KGHSH and CDR2 is LQKENI. The CDR3 extends over 15 amino acids. This table comes from immunoSEQ multiplex PCR, and its TCRdb copy is limited to in-frame clones, with some not included. The sample yields more than 70,000 clones, roughly nine tenths seen once. The source material was peripheral blood. This rearrangement joins TRBV18 to TRBJ2-2; TRBD1 agrees at 7 bases. This receptor was identified in a woman between 18 and 29 years old with acute or convalescent COVID-19. This CDR3 reads CASSPYRQGAGELFF. The CDR3 DNA is TGTGCCAGCTCACCATATCGACAGGGAGCCGGGGAGCTGTTTTTT.